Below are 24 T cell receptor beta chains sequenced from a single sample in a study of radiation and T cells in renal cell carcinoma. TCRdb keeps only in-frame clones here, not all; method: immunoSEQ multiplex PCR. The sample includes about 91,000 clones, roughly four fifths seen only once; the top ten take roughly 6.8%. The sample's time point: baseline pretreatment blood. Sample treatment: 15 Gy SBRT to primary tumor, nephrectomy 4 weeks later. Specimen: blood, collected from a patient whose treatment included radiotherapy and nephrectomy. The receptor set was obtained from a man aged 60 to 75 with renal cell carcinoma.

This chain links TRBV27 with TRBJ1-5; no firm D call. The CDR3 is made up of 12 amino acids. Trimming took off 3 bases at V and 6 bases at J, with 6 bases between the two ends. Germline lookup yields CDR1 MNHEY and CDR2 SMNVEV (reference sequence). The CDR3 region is CASSFSGQPQHF. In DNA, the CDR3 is TGTGCCAGCAGTTTTAGCGGTCAGCCCCAGCATTTT.

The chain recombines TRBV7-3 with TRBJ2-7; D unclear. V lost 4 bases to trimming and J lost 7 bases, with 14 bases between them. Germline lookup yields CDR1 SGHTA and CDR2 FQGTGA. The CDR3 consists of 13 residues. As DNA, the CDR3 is TGTGCCAGCAGCTGGACCGCCATCGGTGAGCAGTACTTC. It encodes CASSWTAIGEQYF.

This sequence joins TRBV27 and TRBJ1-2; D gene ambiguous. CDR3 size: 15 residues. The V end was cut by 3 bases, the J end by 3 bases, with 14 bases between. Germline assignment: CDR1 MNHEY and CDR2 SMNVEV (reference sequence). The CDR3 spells CASSFRFEAYYGYTF. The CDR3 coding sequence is TGTGCCAGCAGTTTTAGGTTCGAGGCTTACTATGGCTACACCTTC.

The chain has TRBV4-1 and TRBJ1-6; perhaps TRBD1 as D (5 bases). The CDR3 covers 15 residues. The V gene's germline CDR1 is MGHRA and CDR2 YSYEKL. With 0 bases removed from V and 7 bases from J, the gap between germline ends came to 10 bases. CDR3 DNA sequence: TGCGCCAGCAGCCAAGAAGACAGCCTAAATTCACCCCTCCACTTT. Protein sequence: CASSQEDSLNSPLHF.

CDR3 sequence: CAISEQGAKGYEQYF. The DNA for the CDR3 is TGTGCCATCAGTGAGCAGGGGGCTAAAGGCTACGAGCAGTACTTC. This sequence joins TRBV10-3 and TRBJ2-7, with 8 bases identical to TRBD1. V lost 2 bases and J lost 3; bases outside the gene matches: 6. Per the germline V gene, CDR1 is ENHRY and CDR2 is SYGVKD. This CDR3 contains 15 residues.

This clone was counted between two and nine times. The CDR3 region has the DNA TGCAGCGTCTCTAGTAACGTTCCGTTCTTC. This encodes CSVSSNVPFF. This chain links TRBV29-1 with TRBJ2-1; no reliable D call. V was clipped by 6 bases and J by 15 bases, with 15 bases between them. Germline CDR1 is SQVTM and CDR2 is ANQGSEA. The length of the CDR3 is 10 residues.

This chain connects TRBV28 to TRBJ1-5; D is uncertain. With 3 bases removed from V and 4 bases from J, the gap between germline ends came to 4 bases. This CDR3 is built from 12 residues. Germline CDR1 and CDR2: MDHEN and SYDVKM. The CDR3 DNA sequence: TGTGCCAGCAGTTTGGTGAATCAGCCCCAGCATTTT. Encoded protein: CASSLVNQPQHF. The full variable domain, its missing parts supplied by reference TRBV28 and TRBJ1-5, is DVKVTQSSRYLVKRTGEKVFLECVQDMDHENMFWYRQDPGLGLRLIYFSYDVKMKEKGDIPEGYSVSREKKERFSLILESASTNQTSMYLCASSLVNQPQHFGDGTRLSIL.

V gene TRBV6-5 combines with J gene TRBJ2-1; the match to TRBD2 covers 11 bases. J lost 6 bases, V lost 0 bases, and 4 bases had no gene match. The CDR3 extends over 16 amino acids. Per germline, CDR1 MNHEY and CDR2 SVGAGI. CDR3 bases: TGTGCCAGCAGTTACTCGCTAGCGGGAGGCACCAATGAGCAGTTCTTC. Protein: CASSYSLAGGTNEQFF.

The CDR3 region has the DNA TGTGCCATCAGCCCCTCATCAGGGGTCCTCTCTGGGGCCAACGTCCTGACTTTC. It yields the protein CAISPSSGVLSGANVLTF. The rearrangement uses TRBV10-3 and TRBJ2-6, with D tentatively TRBD1 (6 bases). This CDR3 has 18 residues. CDR1 and CDR2 (germline): ENHRY, SYGVKD. Trimming took off 6 bases at V and 0 bases at J, with 18 bases between the two ends.

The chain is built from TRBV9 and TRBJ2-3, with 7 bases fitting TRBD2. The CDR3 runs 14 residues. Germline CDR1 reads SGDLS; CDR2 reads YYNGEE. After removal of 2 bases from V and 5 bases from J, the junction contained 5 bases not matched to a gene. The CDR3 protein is CASSVAGAGDTQYF. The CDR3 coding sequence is TGTGCCAGCAGCGTGGCGGGAGCGGGAGATACGCAGTATTTT.

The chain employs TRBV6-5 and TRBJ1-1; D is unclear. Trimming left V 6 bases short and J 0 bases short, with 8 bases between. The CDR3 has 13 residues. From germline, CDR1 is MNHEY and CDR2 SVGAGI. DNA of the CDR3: TGTGCCAGCAGCAGACGGGTGAACACTGAAGCTTTCTTT. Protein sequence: CASSRRVNTEAFF.

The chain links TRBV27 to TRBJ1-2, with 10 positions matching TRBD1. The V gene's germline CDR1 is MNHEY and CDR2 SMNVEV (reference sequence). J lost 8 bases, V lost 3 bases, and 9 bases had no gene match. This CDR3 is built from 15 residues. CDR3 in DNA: TGTGCCAGCAGTTTTGCCCCGGGACAGGGGACGGGCTACACCTTC. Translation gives CASSFAPGQGTGYTF.

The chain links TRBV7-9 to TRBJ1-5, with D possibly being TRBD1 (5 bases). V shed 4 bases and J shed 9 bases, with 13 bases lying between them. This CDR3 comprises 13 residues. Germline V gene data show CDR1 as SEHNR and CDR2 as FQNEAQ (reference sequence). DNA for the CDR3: TGTGCCAGCAGCTCAGAAAGGGGTTGGCCCCAGCATTTT. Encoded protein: CASSSERGWPQHF. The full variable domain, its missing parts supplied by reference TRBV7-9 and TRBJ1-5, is DTGVSQNPRHKITKRGQNVTFRCDPISEHNRLYWYRQTLGQGPEFLTYFQNEAQLEKSRLLSDRFSAERPKGSFSTLEIQRTEQGDSAMYLCASSSERGWPQHFGDGTRLSIL.

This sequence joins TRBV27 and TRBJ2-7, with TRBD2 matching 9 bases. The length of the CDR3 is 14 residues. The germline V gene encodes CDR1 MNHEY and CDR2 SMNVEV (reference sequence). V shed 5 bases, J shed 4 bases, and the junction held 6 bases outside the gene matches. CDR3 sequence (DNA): TGTGCCAGCAGTCCTAGCGGGGATCTTTACGAGCAGTACTTC. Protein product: CASSPSGDLYEQYF.

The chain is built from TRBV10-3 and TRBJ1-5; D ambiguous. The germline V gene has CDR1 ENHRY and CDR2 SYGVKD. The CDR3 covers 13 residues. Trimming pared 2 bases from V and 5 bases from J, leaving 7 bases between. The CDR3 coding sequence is TGTGCCATCAGTGAGGTTTCGGATCAGCCCCAGCATTTT. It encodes CAISEVSDQPQHF.

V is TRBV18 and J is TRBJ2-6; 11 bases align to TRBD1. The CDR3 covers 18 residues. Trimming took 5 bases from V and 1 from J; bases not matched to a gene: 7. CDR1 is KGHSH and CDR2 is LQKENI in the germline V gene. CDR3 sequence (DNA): TGTGCCAGCTCATCAAGGACAGGGGGCGGTTCTGGGGCCAACGTCCTGACTTTC. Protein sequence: CASSSRTGGGSGANVLTF.

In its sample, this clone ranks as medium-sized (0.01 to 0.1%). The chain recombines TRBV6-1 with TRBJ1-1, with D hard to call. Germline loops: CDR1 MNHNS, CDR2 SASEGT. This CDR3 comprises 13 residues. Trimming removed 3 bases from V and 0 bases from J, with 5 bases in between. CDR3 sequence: CASSDKMNTEAFF. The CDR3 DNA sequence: TGTGCCAGCAGTGACAAAATGAACACTGAAGCTTTCTTT.

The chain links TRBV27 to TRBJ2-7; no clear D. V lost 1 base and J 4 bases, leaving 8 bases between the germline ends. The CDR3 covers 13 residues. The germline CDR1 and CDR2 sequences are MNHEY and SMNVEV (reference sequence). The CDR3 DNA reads TGTGCCAGCAGTTTATTGTGGAGTTACGAGCAGTACTTC. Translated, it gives CASSLLWSYEQYF.

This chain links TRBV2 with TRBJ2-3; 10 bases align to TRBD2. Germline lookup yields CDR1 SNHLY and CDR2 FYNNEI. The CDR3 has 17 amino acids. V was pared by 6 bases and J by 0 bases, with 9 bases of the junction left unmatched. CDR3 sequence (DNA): TGTGCCAGCAGACTCGCAGCGGGAGGGCCTAGCACAGATACGCAGTATTTT. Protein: CASRLAAGGPSTDTQYF.

The CDR3 region has the DNA TGTGCCAGCAGCTCTAGCGGGAGAAGGCAAGAGACCCAGTACTTC. Amino acids: CASSSSGRRQETQYF. V is TRBV7-3 and J is TRBJ2-5; TRBD2 matches at 10 bases. Germline-derived CDR1 and CDR2 are SGHTA and FQGTGA. The trim removed 4 bases at V and 2 bases at J, leaving 4 bases unmatched. The CDR3 has 15 amino acids.

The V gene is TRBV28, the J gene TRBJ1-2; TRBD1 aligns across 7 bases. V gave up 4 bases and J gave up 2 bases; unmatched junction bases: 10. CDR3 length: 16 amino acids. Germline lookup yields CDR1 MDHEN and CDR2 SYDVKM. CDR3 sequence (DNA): TGTGCCAGCAGTTCCTATGACAGGGTGTTAAACTATGGCTACACCTTC. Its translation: CASSSYDRVLNYGYTF.

The CDR3 DNA sequence: TGTGCCAGTAGTTTTGGACCCCCGGGAGGAGTTTTGGAGACCCAGTACTTC. It encodes CASSFGPPGGVLETQYF. The chain has TRBV19 and TRBJ2-5; 7 nucleotides match TRBD2. The CDR3 is 17 residues long. From germline, CDR1 is LNHDA and CDR2 SQIVND (reference sequence). J lost 5 bases, V lost 5 bases, and 17 bases had no gene match.

CDR3 residues: CASSPRLAAELEQYF. The CDR3, as DNA: TGTGCCAGCTCACCGAGACTAGCGGCTGAGTTGGAGCAGTACTTC. The chain recombines TRBV18 with TRBJ2-7, with 9 bases fitting TRBD2. This CDR3 region has 15 residues. J was trimmed by 7 bases and V by 3 bases; bases with no gene match: 10. Germline V gene lookup returns CDR1 KGHSH and CDR2 LQKENI.

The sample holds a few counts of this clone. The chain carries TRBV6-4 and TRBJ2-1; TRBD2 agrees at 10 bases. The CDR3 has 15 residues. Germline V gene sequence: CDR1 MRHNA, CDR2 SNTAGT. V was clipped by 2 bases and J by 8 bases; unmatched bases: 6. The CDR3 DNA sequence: TGTGCCAGCAGTGACAGCGGGAGGGCCTCCGATGAGCAGTTCTTC. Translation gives CASSDSGRASDEQFF.